The entry below describes one T cell receptor (beta chain). Its specificity is not known. Trimming pared 7 bases from V and 4 bases from J, leaving 16 bases between. This CDR3 spans 14 amino acids. The germline V gene encodes CDR1 MNHEY and CDR2 SVGEGT. These data belong to a study of post-analysis software for immune sequencing data. Study-wide context: Clinical courses comprised relapsing-remitting, secondary progressive and progressive-relapsing multiple sclerosis. The study, taken as a whole, reports: Comparison with controls showed significantly lower normalized Chao1 diversity in multiple sclerosis patients. Batch-matched samples strongly co-clustered by F measure. The five TRBV segments detected at higher frequency in patients than in controls included TRBV5-6, TRBV5-1 and TRBV20-1.

Each TCR beta cDNA library carried unique molecular identifiers. T cells numbering roughly 0.95 to 10 million gave rise to around 460,000 cDNA molecules. Each CDR3 protein is one row after TCRdb ran MiXCR on the PCR reads. The sample contains fewer than 850,000 distinct CDR3 sequences, 25% to 30% of which appear only once. This TCR derives from a girl between 10 and 17 years old with multiple sclerosis. The sequenced sample consisted of blood. J is TRBJ1-1 and V is TRBV6-2 or TRBV6-3; D may be TRBD1 (5 bases). CDR3 residues: CASIRGTWGTEAFF. The DNA for the CDR3 is TGTGCCAGCATCCGGGGGACCTGGGGCACTGAAGCTTTCTTT.